This entry lists 2 T cell receptor beta chains sequenced from one sample in a study of T cells after yellow fever vaccination. TCRdb recomputed calls from the 5' RACE reads with MiXCR, one row per CDR3 protein. Among around 88,000 distinct CDR3 sequences listed, about an eighth were seen once. Source: CD8+ T cells not binding an NS4B(214-222) dextramer, sorted from PBMCs, taken about 21 days after the first yellow fever vaccination. These receptors were obtained from a man aged 18 to 35 who received the YFV17D yellow fever vaccine.

The rearrangement links TRBV4-1 to TRBJ2-5; 11 positions agree with TRBD2. The germline V gene has CDR1 MGHRA and CDR2 YSYEKL. J gave up 3 bases and V 4 bases, and 22 bases lay outside the gene matches. The CDR3 length is 21 residues. This CDR3 is CASSLRPLVVGLAGGKETQYF. Written as DNA, the CDR3 is TGCGCCAGCAGCCTTAGACCGCTAGTAGTTGGGCTAGCGGGGGGTAAAGAGACCCAGTACTTC.

V usage is TRBV4-2 and J usage is TRBJ2-3; D may match TRBD1 or TRBD2 (6 bases each). Germline assignment: CDR1 LGHNA and CDR2 YNFKEQ. Trimming took 1 base from V and 5 from J, leaving 10 bases between them. The CDR3 is 14 amino acids. CDR3 sequence reads: CASSQGGAIDTQYF. The CDR3 region has the DNA TGTGCCAGCAGCCAAGGGGGGGCAATAGATACGCAGTATTTT.